One and the same sample provided the 24 T cell receptor beta chains below, sequenced in a study of cytomegalovirus exposure and HLA in healthy donors. The PCR ran on 60 Vbeta and 13 Jbeta primers. Some clones are missing from TCRdb's copy, which holds only in-frame ones; the method was immunoSEQ multiplex PCR. Of 150,000 to 200,000 clones in the sample, roughly 72% are singletons; the top ten hold 1.5% to 2%. The specimen was PBMCs. Every receptor here comes from a man aged 25-40 years in good health and CMV-seronegative.

V is TRBV6-5 and J is TRBJ1-4, with a possible D match to TRBD1 (5 bases). The V and J ends lost 1 base and 4 bases respectively, with 7 bases between them. The germline gives CDR1 MNHEY, CDR2 SVGAGI. This CDR3 has 14 residues. CDR3 nucleotide sequence: TGTGCCAGCAGTTACTTCCAGGGTAATGAAAAACTGTTTTTT. Translation gives CASSYFQGNEKLFF.

This rearrangement joins TRBV6-6 to TRBJ2-7; 8 bases match TRBD1. After removal of 6 bases from V and 2 bases from J, the junction contained 6 bases not matched to a gene. CDR3 length: 14 amino acids. CDR1 MNHNY and CDR2 SVGAGI come from the germline V gene (reference sequence). The CDR3 sequence is CASSWDRRAYEQYF. CDR3 DNA sequence: TGTGCCAGCAGCTGGGACAGGCGAGCCTACGAGCAGTACTTC.

In its sample, this clone was seen a few times. This sequence joins TRBV29-1 and TRBJ2-5; 11 bases match TRBD2. The V gene end was trimmed by 3 bases and the J gene end by 5 bases; junction bases not matched to a gene: 11. There are 16 residues in the CDR3. The germline V gene encodes CDR1 SQVTM and CDR2 ANQGSEA. The CDR3 sequence: CSVEKLAGGPGETQYF. The CDR3 DNA follows: TGCAGCGTTGAGAAATTAGCGGGAGGGCCAGGGGAGACCCAGTACTTC.

J is TRBJ1-5 and V is TRBV5-6; 10 bases are a match to TRBD1. The ends lost 2 bases at V and 9 bases at J; junction bases unmatched: 2. Germline loops: CDR1 SGHDT, CDR2 YYEEEE. This CDR3 has 13 residues. CDR3 amino acids: CASSFRDRGPQHF. CDR3 sequence (DNA): TGTGCCAGCAGCTTCCGGGACAGGGGGCCCCAGCATTTT. The full variable domain, its missing parts supplied by reference TRBV5-6 and TRBJ1-5, is DAGVTQSPTHLIKTRGQQVTLRCSPKSGHDTVSWYQQALGQGPQFIFQYYEEEERQRGNFPDRFSGHQFPNYSSELNVNALLLGDSALYLCASSFRDRGPQHFGDGTRLSIL.

This CDR3 reads CASSLSGRAYEQYF. The CDR3 DNA reads as TGTGCCAGCAGCTTAAGCGGGAGGGCCTACGAGCAGTACTTC. This rearrangement joins TRBV11-1 to TRBJ2-7; TRBD2 aligns across 10 bases. V gave up 2 bases and J gave up 2 bases; unmatched junction bases: 0. CDR3 length: 14 amino acids. The germline V gene encodes CDR1 SGHAT and CDR2 FQDESV (reference sequence). Full variable domain (rest looked up from reference TRBV11-1 and TRBJ2-7): EAEVAQSPRYKITEKSQAVAFWCDPISGHATLYWYRQILGQGPELLVQFQDESVVDDSQLPKDRFSAERLKGVDSTLKIQPAELGDSAMYLCASSLSGRAYEQYFGPGTRLTVT.

This sequence joins TRBV4-1 and TRBJ2-7, with D unclear. The CDR3 sequence is 14 residues long. V was shortened by 1 base and J by 2 bases, with 9 bases between the two germline ends. Germline assignment: CDR1 MGHRA and CDR2 YSYEKL. For the CDR3, the DNA is TGCGCCAGCAGCCAAGCTGGCAGGCCCTACGAGCAGTACTTC. It encodes CASSQAGRPYEQYF.

This clone has a handful of counts. The J gene is TRBJ2-1, the V gene TRBV15; a possible D gene is TRBD1 (5 bases). CDR1 is LNHNV, CDR2 YYDKDF, per germline (reference sequence). This CDR3 region has 14 residues. Trimming shortened V by 0 bases and J by 6 bases, and 9 bases separated the two germline ends. The CDR3 DNA reads as TGTGCCACCAGCAGAGATCGGCAGGGCAATGAGCAGTTCTTC. Translating it yields CATSRDRQGNEQFF.

V is TRBV27 and J is TRBJ1-1, with 8 nucleotides matching TRBD1. This CDR3 comprises 14 residues. CDR1 MNHEY and CDR2 SMNVEV come from the germline V gene (reference sequence). V dropped 5 bases and J dropped 2; count of bases not matched to a gene: 4. CDR3 protein: CASSRQGPNTEAFF. For the CDR3, the DNA is TGTGCCAGCAGTAGACAGGGGCCAAACACTGAAGCTTTCTTT.

The chain carries TRBV28 and TRBJ2-3; TRBD2 matches 13 bases. CDR1 is MDHEN and CDR2 is SYDVKM in the germline V gene. CDR3 size: 17 residues. V lost 4 bases and J lost 1; bases outside the gene matches: 5. The CDR3: CASSSPGTSGGTDTQYF. CDR3 nucleotide sequence: TGTGCCAGCAGTTCCCCCGGGACTAGCGGGGGCACAGATACGCAGTATTTT.

The chain couples TRBV29-1 to TRBJ1-5, with D perhaps matching TRBD1 (5 bases). The CDR3 consists of 12 residues. CDR1 is SQVTM and CDR2 is ANQGSEA in the germline V gene. Trimming pared 4 bases from V and 11 bases from J, leaving 15 bases between. As DNA, the CDR3 is TGCAGCGTTGTTGGCCGGGGGTTAGCCCAGCATTTT. The encoded protein is CSVVGRGLAQHF. The variable domain in full, completed from reference TRBV29-1 and TRBJ1-5, reads SAVISQKPSRDICQRGTSLTIQCQVDSQVTMMFWYRQQPGQSLTLIATANQGSEATYESGFVIDKFPISRPNLTFSTLTVSNMSPEDSSIYLCSVVGRGLAQHFGDGTRLSIL.

The chain is built from TRBV4-1 and TRBJ2-1, with TRBD2 matching over 8 bases. Trimming removed 0 bases from V and 4 bases from J; junction bases left unmatched: 11. CDR1 MGHRA and CDR2 YSYEKL come from the germline V gene. The CDR3 has 18 amino acids. The CDR3 sequence is CASSQDFSSGSLYNEQFF. The CDR3 DNA reads TGCGCCAGCAGCCAAGATTTCTCCAGCGGGAGTTTGTACAATGAGCAGTTCTTC.

V and J are TRBV5-1 and TRBJ2-7; possible D gene TRBD2, 6 bases. Between the trimmed V and J ends, which lost 0 bases and 0 bases, there was a span of 13 bases. The CDR3 has 16 amino acids. In germline, CDR1 is SGHRS, CDR2 YFSETQ. Here the CDR3 DNA reads TGCGCCAGCAGCTTGGGCCACGCGGGGAGCTCCTACGAGCAGTACTTC. Its translation: CASSLGHAGSSYEQYF.

The chain couples TRBV28 to TRBJ1-1, with unresolved D. Germline CDR1 reads MDHEN; CDR2 reads SYDVKM. This CDR3 is built from 14 residues. Trimming took off 8 bases at V and 1 base at J, with 14 bases between the two ends. In DNA form, the CDR3 reads TGTGCCAGCCTTAAGCGGGCTTGGAACACTGAAGCTTTCTTT. It yields the protein CASLKRAWNTEAFF.

V and J are TRBV29-1 and TRBJ2-1; 8 bases are shared with TRBD1. V was pared by 4 bases and J by 9 bases, with 5 bases of the junction left unmatched. This CDR3 contains 12 residues. Germline lookup yields CDR1 SQVTM and CDR2 ANQGSEA. CDR3 protein: CSVVPTGVEQFF. The CDR3 region has the DNA TGCAGCGTTGTACCGACAGGGGTTGAGCAGTTCTTC.

The V gene is TRBV9, the J gene TRBJ2-5; 7 positions match TRBD2. The V gene end was trimmed by 0 bases and the J gene end by 2 bases; junction bases not matched to a gene: 10. This CDR3 is 17 amino acids long. CDR1 is SGDLS, CDR2 YYNGEE, per germline. The CDR3 DNA sequence: TGTGCCAGCAGCGTAGGGCTTTGGGCGGGAGTTCAAGAGACCCAGTACTTC. It is translated as CASSVGLWAGVQETQYF. The whole variable domain, remainder taken from reference TRBV9 and TRBJ2-5, is DSGVTQTPKHLITATGQRVTLRCSPRSGDLSVYWYQQSLDQGLQFLIQYYNGEERAKGNILERFSAQQFPDLHSELNLSSLELGDSALYFCASSVGLWAGVQETQYFGPGTRLLVL.

This clone has only one observation. The gene calls are TRBV5-1 and TRBJ2-2, with a tentative D call TRBD2 (6 bases). Trimming stripped 4 bases from V and 0 bases from J, with 16 bases between. The germline CDR1 and CDR2 sequences are SGHRS and YFSETQ. The CDR3 length is 17 residues. In DNA form, the CDR3 reads TGCGCCAGCAGCCCCCGGGCTAGCGCCACGAACACCGGGGAGCTGTTTTTT. Protein product: CASSPRASATNTGELFF.

The CDR3 coding sequence is TGCGCCAGCAGTGAGGGGCTAGCGGGGCCGCGCGAGCAGTACTTC. Its protein is CASSEGLAGPREQYF. This chain links TRBV10-1 with TRBJ2-7; 9 bases match TRBD2. The trim removed 2 bases at V and 6 bases at J, leaving 8 bases unmatched. Germline CDR1 reads WNHNN; CDR2 reads SYGVQD (reference sequence). The CDR3 is made up of 15 amino acids.

This rearrangement joins TRBV27 to TRBJ1-5; weak D call: TRBD1 (6 bases). The length of the CDR3 is 15 residues. Germline values: CDR1 MNHEY, CDR2 SMNVEV (reference sequence). V dropped 3 bases and J dropped 3 bases, with 12 bases sitting between them. CDR3: CASSFYRAANQPQHF. In DNA form, the CDR3 reads TGTGCCAGCAGTTTCTACAGGGCGGCCAATCAGCCCCAGCATTTT.

The CDR3 DNA reads TGTGCCAGCGTGGACAGGTCTTTCTACGAGCAGTACTTC. Translation gives CASVDRSFYEQYF. This chain joins TRBV28 and TRBJ2-7; 7 nucleotides line up with TRBD1. Germline CDR1 MDHEN, CDR2 SYDVKM. The CDR3 spans 13 residues. Trimming took 8 bases from V and 3 from J; bases not matched to a gene: 7.

This clone was observed once. The chain combines TRBV9 with TRBJ2-5; TRBD2 aligns across 7 bases. The CDR3 spans 19 residues. The germline V gene has CDR1 SGDLS and CDR2 YYNGEE. J was trimmed by 2 bases and V by 0 bases; bases with no gene match: 16. The CDR3 spells CASSVGGGREWGRQETQYF. The DNA of the CDR3 is TGTGCCAGCAGCGTAGGGGGCGGGCGGGAGTGGGGTAGGCAAGAGACCCAGTACTTC.

The V call is TRBV5-1, the J call TRBJ2-7; 14 bases line up with TRBD2. Germline values: CDR1 SGHRS, CDR2 YFSETQ. The CDR3 consists of 15 residues. V lost 2 bases and J lost 4; bases outside the gene matches: 2. The CDR3, as DNA: TGCGCCAGCAGCTTAGGACTAGCGGGAGGATACGAGCAGTACTTC. It is translated as CASSLGLAGGYEQYF. Filled out from reference TRBV5-1 and TRBJ2-7, the complete variable domain reads KAGVTQTPRYLIKTRGQQVTLSCSPISGHRSVSWYQQTPGQGLQFLFEYFSETQRNKGNFPGRFSGRQFSNSRSEMNVSTLELGDSALYLCASSLGLAGGYEQYFGPGTRLTVT.

The chain carries TRBV29-1 and TRBJ2-5; weak D call: TRBD1 (6 bases). The CDR3 contains 13 residues. V gave up 2 bases and J gave up 5 bases, with 12 bases separating them. In germline, CDR1 is SQVTM, CDR2 ANQGSEA. CDR3 coding DNA: TGCAGCGTTGAAAGGTCTAGGGGGGAGACCCAGTACTTC. Encoded protein: CSVERSRGETQYF.

This chain joins TRBV5-6 and TRBJ2-3; tentative D call: TRBD2 (5 bases). Germline V CDR1 and CDR2: SGHDT, YYEEEE. There are 15 residues in the CDR3. Between the trimmed V and J ends, which lost 3 bases and 0 bases, there was a span of 11 bases. CDR3 sequence reads: CASSSASISTDTQYF. As DNA, the CDR3 is TGTGCCAGCAGCTCAGCTAGCATAAGCACAGATACGCAGTATTTT. Drawing the rest from reference TRBV5-6 and TRBJ2-3, the complete variable domain is DAGVTQSPTHLIKTRGQQVTLRCSPKSGHDTVSWYQQALGQGPQFIFQYYEEEERQRGNFPDRFSGHQFPNYSSELNVNALLLGDSALYLCASSSASISTDTQYFGPGTRLTVL.

The chain is built from TRBV11-2 and TRBJ1-1; 11 bases align to TRBD1. This CDR3 is built from 17 residues. In germline, CDR1 is SGHAT, CDR2 FQNNGV. V shed 3 bases, J shed 1 base, and the junction held 7 bases outside the gene matches. In DNA, the CDR3 is TGTGCCAGCAGCTTGAGGACAGGGGGCGCTTGGAACACTGAAGCTTTCTTT. It encodes CASSLRTGGAWNTEAFF.